These T cell receptor beta chains were read from a single sample in a study of control samples from healthy donors and cancer patients. The data were produced by immunoSEQ multiplex PCR, yet TCRdb's version contains in-frame clones alone and is incomplete. This sample has about 160,000 clones, with roughly 89% found just once. The source material was blood. The source of these receptors is a man under 40 in good health. CDR3s include the opening cysteine and the closing phenylalanine or tryptophan. The D gene is left open where the match is weak. Only some rows state a clone size, as once, few, many or a class for expanded clones.

-	TRBJ2-3	-	TRBV7-9	TGTGCCAGCAGCCCTTTTCTAGGGTTGGGCACAGATACGCAGTATTTT	CASSPFLGLGTDTQYF
-	TRBJ1-5	-	TRBV27	TGTGCCAGCAGCCTATTGGGGGGCGGGGGTCGGCCCCAGCATTTT	CASSLLGGGGRPQHF
-	TRBJ1-1	-	TRBV18	TGTGCCAGCTCACCAAACAGTGACACTGAAGCTTTCTTT	CASSPNSDTEAFF
TRBD2	TRBJ2-3	-	TRBV7-6	TGTGCCAGCAGGGACCTTACTAGCGGGGACTACACAGATACGCAGTATTTT	CASRDLTSGDYTDTQYF
TRBD2	TRBJ2-2	-	TRBV5-1	TGCGCCAGCAGCTTGCTTGCGGGGGGGAACACCGGGGAGCTGTTTTTT	CASSLLAGGNTGELFF
TRBD1	TRBJ1-5	-	TRBV10-3	TGTGCCATCAGCGACCCGCGACAGGGCGGTCAGCCCCAGCATTTT	CAISDPRQGGQPQHF
-	TRBJ1-5	-	TRBV27	TGTGCCAGCAGTTTAATACAGGGCGATCAGCCCCAGCATTTT	CASSLIQGDQPQHF
-	TRBJ1-1	-	TRBV7-6	TGTGCCAGCTCCGACACGTCGAACACTGAAGCTTTCTTT	CASSDTSNTEAFF
-	TRBJ1-5	-	TRBV3-1/TRBV3-2	TGTGCCAGCAGCCAAAGGGGTAGCAATCAGCCCCAGCATTTT	CASSQRGSNQPQHF
-	TRBJ1-2	-	TRBV3-1/TRBV3-2	TGTGCCAGCAGCCAAGAGAACCAGATCTATGGCTACACCTTC	CASSQENQIYGYTF
-	TRBJ2-7	few	TRBV7-5	TGTGTCAGAAGCTTAGATGGACTAGTGGGATACGAGCAGTACTTC	CVRSLDGLVGYEQYF
-	TRBJ2-3	-	TRBV20-1	TGCAGTGCTAGTGATTCCCCTTCCCCGCAGTATTTT	CSASDSPSPQYF
-	TRBJ1-1	-	TRBV18	TGTGCCAGCTCACCCGGCGTAAGCCACTTAAACACTGAAGCTTTCTTT	CASSPGVSHLNTEAFF
-	TRBJ1-2	-	TRBV27	TGTGCCAGCAGTTTATCGAGGGTGGGGTTGGGGGGCTACACCTTC	CASSLSRVGLGGYTF
-	TRBJ2-2	-	TRBV12-3/TRBV12-4	TGTGCCAGCAGTACGAGTAGGAATGGGGAGCTGTTTTTT	CASSTSRNGELFF
-	TRBJ1-5	-	TRBV19	TGTGCCAGTAGTATAACGGGTGGTTTTCAGCCCCAGCATTTT	CASSITGGFQPQHF
TRBD1	TRBJ1-2	-	TRBV5-1	TGCGCCAGCAGCTTGGGAGGGACAGGGTCTCGTAACTATGGCTACACCTTC	CASSLGGTGSRNYGYTF
-	TRBJ2-1	-	TRBV11-2	TGTGCCAGCAGCTTACAGGAGGGGGCCTACAATGAGCAGTTCTTC	CASSLQEGAYNEQFF
-	TRBJ2-2	few	TRBV27	TGTGCCAGCAGTCTACGGTCCCAGGTTGGTTCCGGGGAGCTGTTTTTT	CASSLRSQVGSGELFF
TRBD1	TRBJ1-2	-	TRBV6-5	TGTGCCAGCAGTTACCAAGGGGGCCCCCTCTATGGCTACACCTTC	CASSYQGGPLYGYTF
-	TRBJ2-5	once	TRBV7-5	TGTGCCAGAAGCTCACTGCGACTAACTAGCGGGAGCGAAGAGACCCAGTACTTC	CARSSLRLTSGSEETQYF
-	TRBJ2-5	-	TRBV25-1	TGTGCCAGCAGTCCCTGGGCAGCCCAAGAGACCCAGTACTTC	CASSPWAAQETQYF
TRBD1	TRBJ2-1	-	TRBV7-9	TGTGCCAGCAGCTTAGGTCCCGGGACAGGGATTGAGCAGTTCTTC	CASSLGPGTGIEQFF
-	TRBJ1-6	-	TRBV12-3/TRBV12-4	TGTGCCAGCAGTCCGGACTACAATTCACCCCTCCACTTT	CASSPDYNSPLHF
-	TRBJ1-5	-	TRBV19	TGTGCCAGTAGTATAGAACAGATAAACCAGCCCCAGCATTTT	CASSIEQINQPQHF
-	TRBJ1-2	-	TRBV28	TGTGCCAGCAGTTTAAACGTCTATGGCTACACCTTC	CASSLNVYGYTF
-	TRBJ2-7	once	TRBV5-1	TGCGCCAGCAGCTTGGAAGCGGCCAGCTCCTACGAGCAGTACTTC	CASSLEAASSYEQYF
-	TRBJ1-5	-	TRBV20-1	TGCAGTGCAAGTTGGGGGTTCTTCAATCAGCCCCAGCATTTT	CSASWGFFNQPQHF
-	TRBJ2-2	-	TRBV19	TGTGCCAGTAGTAGCAGGGTTGGTGTCGGGGAGCTGTTTTTT	CASSSRVGVGELFF
-	TRBJ1-5	-	TRBV19	TGTGCCAGTAGTATAGAGAAACCGTCACCCCAGCATTTT	CASSIEKPSPQHF
-	TRBJ1-4	once	TRBV19	TGTGCCAGTAGTTTTAATGGTGAAAAACTGTTTTTT	CASSFNGEKLFF
TRBD2	TRBJ2-1	-	TRBV5-4	TGTGCCAGCAGCTCTATCGGGACTAGGGACAATGAGCAGTTCTTC	CASSSIGTRDNEQFF
TRBD1	TRBJ2-5	-	TRBV27	TGTGCCAGCAGTTTAGGGAGGGACAGGGGCCGGGAGACCCAGTACTTC	CASSLGRDRGRETQYF
-	TRBJ2-3	-	TRBV7-9	TGTGCCAGCAGCTTACGCGGGGGCCCAGATACGCAGTATTTT	CASSLRGGPDTQYF
-	TRBJ1-3	-	TRBV5-1	TGCGCCAGCAGCCGGTGGACGGCCGTCTATGGAAACACCATATATTTT	CASSRWTAVYGNTIYF
-	TRBJ1-5	-	TRBV23-1	TGCGCCAGCAGTCAATCTTGGGGAAATCAGCCCCAGCATTTT	CASSQSWGNQPQHF
TRBD1	TRBJ1-6	-	TRBV9	TGTGCCAGCAGCGTAGAGGGACAGGTAGATTCACCCCTCCACTTT	CASSVEGQVDSPLHF
TRBD1	TRBJ2-7	-	TRBV27	TGTGCCAGCAGTTTCACAGGGGGCACTGGTGTGGAGTACTTC	CASSFTGGTGVEYF
TRBD1	TRBJ2-2	once	TRBV5-1	TGCGCCAGCAGTTCCGGGACAGGGTCCGGGGAGCTGTTTTTT	CASSSGTGSGELFF
TRBD1	TRBJ2-2	-	TRBV4-2	TGTGCCAGCAGCCAAGCCCAGACAGGGAAATCCGGGGAGCTGTTTTTT	CASSQAQTGKSGELFF
TRBD1	TRBJ1-2	-	TRBV11-2	TGTGCCAGCAGCTTCGATACACAGGGGAGCGGTGGCTACACCTTC	CASSFDTQGSGGYTF
TRBD2	TRBJ2-3	-	TRBV7-3	TGTGCCAGCAGCTCGACTAGCGGAGGCACAGATACGCAGTATTTT	CASSSTSGGTDTQYF
-	TRBJ1-5	-	TRBV6-5	TGTGCCAGCAGCCCCCGGACAGACCAGTATCAGCCCCAGCATTTT	CASSPRTDQYQPQHF
-	TRBJ2-2	-	TRBV29-1	TGCAGCGTTGGGGGATCAGGGAGGTCTTTCGGGGAGCTGTTTTTT	CSVGGSGRSFGELFF
-	TRBJ2-7	-	TRBV20-1	TGCAGTGCTAGACTGGGGTACGAGCAGTACTTC	CSARLGYEQYF
-	TRBJ1-4	-	TRBV9	TGTGCCAGCGCCTCCCCCACCCATGAAAAACTGTTTTTT	CASASPTHEKLFF
TRBD1	TRBJ1-5	-	TRBV11-2	TGTGCCAGCAGCATAGGGGGGACAGCTAATCAGCCCCAGCATTTT	CASSIGGTANQPQHF
-	TRBJ2-7	-	TRBV27	TGTGCCAGCAGTTTACGTGGGATCCCCTACGAGCAGTACTTC	CASSLRGIPYEQYF
TRBD2	TRBJ2-7	few	TRBV6-2/TRBV6-3	TGTGCCAGCAGTTTAGAGCCTCGGAGCGGGAATCAAGGGCAGTACTTC	CASSLEPRSGNQGQYF
-	TRBJ2-3	-	TRBV29-1	TGCAGCGTTGAAGCTAGCACAGATACGCAGTATTTT	CSVEASTDTQYF
-	TRBJ1-1	few	TRBV7-3	TGTGCCAGCAGCAATCAAGAGAACACTGAAGCTTTCTTT	CASSNQENTEAFF
-	TRBJ2-7	-	TRBV19	TGTGCCAGTGACTTCGAAGGGAGCGGCGAGCAGTACTTC	CASDFEGSGEQYF
-	TRBJ1-6	-	TRBV2	TGTGCCAGCAGCGCTGGGGGAGTAGGAAATTCACCCCTCCACTTT	CASSAGGVGNSPLHF
-	TRBJ2-7	-	TRBV28	TGTGCCAGCACCTTGGAGGGGACAGAGGGCTACGAGCAGTACTTC	CASTLEGTEGYEQYF
TRBD1	TRBJ1-1	-	TRBV18	TGTGCCAGCTCAACAGGGACAGCGAACACTGAAGCTTTCTTT	CASSTGTANTEAFF
TRBD1	TRBJ1-1	-	TRBV2	TGTGCCAGCAGGGAGGGGACAGGGAGGAACACTGAAGCTTTCTTT	CASREGTGRNTEAFF
-	TRBJ1-4	-	TRBV7-2	TGTGCCAGCAGCTTAAAAACGGCTGGAAATGAAAAACTGTTTTTT	CASSLKTAGNEKLFF
-	TRBJ2-3	-	TRBV5-1	TGCGCCAGCAGCTTGGGTACGTCTCGGAGCACAGATACGCAGTATTTT	CASSLGTSRSTDTQYF
-	TRBJ2-5	-	TRBV6-1	TGTGCCAGCAGTGAAGTCAAGAAGGGGCGGTACCAAGAGACCCAGTACTTC	CASSEVKKGRYQETQYF